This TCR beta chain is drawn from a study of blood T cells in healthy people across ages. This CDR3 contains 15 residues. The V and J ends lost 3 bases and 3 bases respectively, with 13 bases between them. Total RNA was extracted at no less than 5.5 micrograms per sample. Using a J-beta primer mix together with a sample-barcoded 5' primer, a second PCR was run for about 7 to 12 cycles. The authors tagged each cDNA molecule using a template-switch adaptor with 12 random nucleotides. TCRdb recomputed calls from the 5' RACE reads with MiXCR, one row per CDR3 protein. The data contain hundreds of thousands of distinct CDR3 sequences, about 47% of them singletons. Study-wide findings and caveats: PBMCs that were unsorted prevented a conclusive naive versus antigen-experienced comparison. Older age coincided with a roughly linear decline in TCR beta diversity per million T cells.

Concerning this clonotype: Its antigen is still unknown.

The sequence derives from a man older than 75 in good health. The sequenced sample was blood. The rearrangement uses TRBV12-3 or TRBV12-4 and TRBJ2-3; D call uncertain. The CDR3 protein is CASSFRVAGTDTQYF. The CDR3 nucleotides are TGTGCCAGCAGTTTCAGAGTGGCTGGAACAGATACGCAGTATTTT.